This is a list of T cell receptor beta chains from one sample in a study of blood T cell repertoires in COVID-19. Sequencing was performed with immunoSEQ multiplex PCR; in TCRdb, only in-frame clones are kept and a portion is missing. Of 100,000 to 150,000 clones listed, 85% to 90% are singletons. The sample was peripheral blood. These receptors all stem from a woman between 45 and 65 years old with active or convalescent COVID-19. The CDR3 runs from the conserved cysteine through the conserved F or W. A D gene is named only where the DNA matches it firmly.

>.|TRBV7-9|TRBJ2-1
CASSLTGTANEQFF
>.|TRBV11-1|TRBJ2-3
CASSLGLVTDTQYF
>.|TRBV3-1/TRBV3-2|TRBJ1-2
CASSQFSVANYGYTF
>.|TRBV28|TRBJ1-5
CASSPPAYQPQHF
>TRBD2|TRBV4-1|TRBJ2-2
CASSQADIAGWYTGELFF
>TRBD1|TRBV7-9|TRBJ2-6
CASNPTTGLVANVLTF
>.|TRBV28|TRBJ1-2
CASSQYYGYTF
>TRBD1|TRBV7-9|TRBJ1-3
CASYPPSGGSGNTIYF
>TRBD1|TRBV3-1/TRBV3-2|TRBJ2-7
CASSHGTGTYEQYF
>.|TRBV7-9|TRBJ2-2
CASSVYRDTAGELFF
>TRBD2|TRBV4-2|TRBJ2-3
CASSPSLIPPRLAGGPPDTQYF
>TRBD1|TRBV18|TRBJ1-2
CASSLQPRGPSGYTF
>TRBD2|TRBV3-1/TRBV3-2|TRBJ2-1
CASSQVGLGNHEQFF
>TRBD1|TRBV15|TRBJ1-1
CATSRRGQGWTEAFF
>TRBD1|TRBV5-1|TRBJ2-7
CASSYYYRGQDPFIQTYEQYF
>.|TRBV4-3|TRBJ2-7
CASSQDTGDPEQYF
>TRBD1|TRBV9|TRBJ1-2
CASSAQTGAGGYTF
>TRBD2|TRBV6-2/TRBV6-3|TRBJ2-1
CASSRLAGARAGQFF
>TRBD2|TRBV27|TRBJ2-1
CASRLLAGGMNEQFF
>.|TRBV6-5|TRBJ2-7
CASSYSERPGEQYF
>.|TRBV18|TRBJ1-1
CASSPPELVAEAFF
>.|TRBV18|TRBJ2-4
CASSPPAGAKNIQYF
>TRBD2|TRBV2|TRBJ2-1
CASSSSGRGNEQFF
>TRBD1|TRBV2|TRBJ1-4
CASSLGTGLNEKLFF
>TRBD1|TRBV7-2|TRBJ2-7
CASSLMTGSEQYF
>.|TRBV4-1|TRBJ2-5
CASSPRDIRAETQYF
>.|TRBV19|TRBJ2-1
CASREGWSSYNEQFF
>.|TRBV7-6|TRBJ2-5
CASSSSWTARETQYF
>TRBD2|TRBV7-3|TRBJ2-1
CASSKLADNEQFF
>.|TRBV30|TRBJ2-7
CAWSVIGDGEQYF
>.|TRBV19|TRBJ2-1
CASSMPGLRDHNEQFF
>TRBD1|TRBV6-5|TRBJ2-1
CATRVGQGRFEQFF
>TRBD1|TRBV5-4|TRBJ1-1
CASSSGQGDTEAFF
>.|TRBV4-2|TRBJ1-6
CASSQGKEYNSPLHF
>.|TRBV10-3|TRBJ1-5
CAISQGNQPQHF
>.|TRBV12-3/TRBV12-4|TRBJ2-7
CASSLDYLGEQYF
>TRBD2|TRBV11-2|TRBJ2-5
CASSLAGGATQYF
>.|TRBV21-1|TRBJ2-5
CASSKRTSGRDPQETQYF
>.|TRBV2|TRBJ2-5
CASSEEVGRETQYF
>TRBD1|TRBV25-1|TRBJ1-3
CASSDPGGSGNTIYF
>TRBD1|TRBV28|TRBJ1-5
CASSLSPLTPGQGYSNQPQHF
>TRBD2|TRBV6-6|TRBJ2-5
CASRPGLQETQYF
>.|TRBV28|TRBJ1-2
CASSLGAGDYGYTF
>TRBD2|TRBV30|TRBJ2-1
CAWSFTSVSVQFF
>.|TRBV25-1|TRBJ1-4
CASSESRSQNEKLFF
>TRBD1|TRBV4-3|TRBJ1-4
CASSQERGAGGTDEKLFF
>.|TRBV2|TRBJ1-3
CASSDGGYSGNTIYF
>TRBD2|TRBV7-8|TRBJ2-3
CASSFDRDSGRAADTQYF
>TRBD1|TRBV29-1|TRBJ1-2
CSARGTGPSYGYTF
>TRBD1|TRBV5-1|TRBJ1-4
CASSRTGSDEKLFF
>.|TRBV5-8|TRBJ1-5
CASSRGEAQGPQHF
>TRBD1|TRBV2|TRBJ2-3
CASSIGQGADTQYF
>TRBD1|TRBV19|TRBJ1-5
CASSIWYRGDNQPQHF
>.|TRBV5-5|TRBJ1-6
CASSLTLHPPLHF